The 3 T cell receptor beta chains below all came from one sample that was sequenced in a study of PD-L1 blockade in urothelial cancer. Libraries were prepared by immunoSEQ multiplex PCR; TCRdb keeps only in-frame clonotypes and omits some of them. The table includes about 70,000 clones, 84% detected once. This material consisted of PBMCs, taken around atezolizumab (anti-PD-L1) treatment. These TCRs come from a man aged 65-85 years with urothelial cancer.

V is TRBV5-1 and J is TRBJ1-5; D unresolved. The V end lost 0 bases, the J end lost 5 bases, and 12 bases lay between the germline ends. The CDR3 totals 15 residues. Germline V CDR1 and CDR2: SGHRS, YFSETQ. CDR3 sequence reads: CASSLGLSGDQPQHF. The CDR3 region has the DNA TGCGCCAGCAGCTTGGGATTGAGCGGGGATCAGCCCCAGCATTTT.

CDR3 nucleotide sequence: TGTGCCAGCAGCCCGACGACAGTGAACACTGAAGCTTTCTTT. Amino acids: CASSPTTVNTEAFF. The chain has TRBV11-2 and TRBJ1-1; a possible D gene is TRBD1 (5 bases). The ends were cut back, 5 bases at V and 0 bases at J, with 10 bases in the middle. This CDR3 has 14 amino acids. CDR1 is SGHAT and CDR2 is FQNNGV in the germline V gene.

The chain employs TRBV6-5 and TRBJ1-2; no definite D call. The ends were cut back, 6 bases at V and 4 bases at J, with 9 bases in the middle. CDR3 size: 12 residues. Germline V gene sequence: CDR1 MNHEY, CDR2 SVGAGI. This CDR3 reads CASSPAGYGYTF. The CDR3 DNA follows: TGTGCCAGCAGCCCCGCGGGCTATGGCTACACCTTC.